This record looks at one TCR beta chain sequence and its context. A read error may produce the germline difference seen at one junction end. These data are taken from a study of T cells after yellow fever vaccination. This CDR3 region has 12 residues. Germline V lookup: CDR1 SQVTM, CDR2 ANQGSEA. A process of 5'RACE template switching, which added a universal primer site and UMIs, was used to make TCR cDNA. Using its own MiXCR run on the 5' RACE reads, TCRdb lists one record per CDR3 protein. The table records fewer than 400,000 distinct CDR3 sequences, 6.2% of them present only once. The sample here was PBMCs, taken 5 days after the yellow fever booster vaccination. The origin of this receptor is a man aged 25 to 40 who received the YFV17D yellow fever vaccine. V gene TRBV29-1 combines with J gene TRBJ2-5; D is perhaps TRBD1 or TRBD2 (5 bases each). In DNA, the CDR3 is TGCAGCGTTGCGAGGGGCCAAGAGAGCCAGTACTTC. It translates to CSVARGQESQYF.